This is a list of T cell receptor beta chains from one sample in a study of Graves' ophthalmopathy and Graves' hyperthyroidism. TCRdb analysed the multiplex PCR reads with MiXCR anew, one entry per CDR3 protein. The sample consists of roughly 1.1 million distinct CDR3 sequences, less than 45% of them appearing once. The sample taken for sequencing was peripheral blood or thyroid tissue (not recorded which). All receptors derive from an adult man with Graves' hyperthyroidism. CDR3s include the opening cysteine and the closing phenylalanine or tryptophan. D genes are given only for firm matches. Size values are once, few and many counts, or a class for expanded clones, and some rows have none.

j_call d_call clone_size v_call cdr3_aa cdr3_nt
TRBJ2-7 NA NA TRBV9 CASSPVGEPGLEQYF TGTGCCAGCAGCCCCGTCGGGGAACCGGGCTTGGAGCAGTACTTC
TRBJ1-5 NA many TRBV15 CATSSTILGSNQPQHF TGTGCCACCAGCAGCACAATACTGGGGAGCAATCAGCCCCAGCATTTT
TRBJ2-7 NA many TRBV24-1 CATSDPSQPREQYF TGTGCCACCAGTGACCCGTCTCAGCCTCGGGAGCAGTACTTC
TRBJ2-2 NA NA TRBV20-1 CSARESRRDTGELFF TGCAGTGCTAGAGAGTCTCGGCGAGACACCGGGGAGCTGTTTTTT
TRBJ2-7 NA NA TRBV7-6 CASSLAGGGAEQYF TGTGCCAGCAGCTTGGCCGGAGGGGGGGCCGAGCAGTACTTC
TRBJ1-5 NA many TRBV10-3 CAISESGRSSNQPQHF TGTGCCATCAGTGAGAGCGGCAGGTCCAGCAATCAGCCCCAGCATTTT
TRBJ2-7 TRBD1 NA TRBV10-3 CAIRGTGHSYEQYF TGTGCCATCAGAGGGACAGGGCACTCCTACGAGCAGTACTTC
TRBJ1-1 NA NA TRBV5-8 CASSLTTTGEAFF TGTGCCAGCAGCTTAACCACGACGGGAGAAGCTTTCTTT
TRBJ2-5 TRBD1 NA TRBV7-9 CASSIGQAQETQYF TGTGCCAGCAGCATCGGACAGGCCCAAGAGACCCAGTACTTC
TRBJ1-6 TRBD1 many TRBV15 CATSIGGTARNSPLHF TGTGCCACCAGCATCGGGGGGACAGCCCGGAATTCACCCCTCCACTTT
TRBJ2-6 NA once TRBV5-1 CASSQDIPTPGANVLTF TGCGCCAGCAGCCAAGATATACCCACTCCTGGGGCCAACGTCCTGACTTTC
TRBJ2-7 TRBD2 many TRBV7-9 CASSKGGLAGIHYEQYF TGTGCCAGCAGCAAAGGTGGACTAGCGGGAATTCACTACGAGCAGTACTTC
TRBJ2-7 NA NA TRBV5-4 CASSLAWGNTGGEQYF TGTGCCAGCAGCTTGGCGTGGGGGAACACCGGGGGCGAGCAGTACTTC